These 19 T cell receptor beta chains were sequenced from one sample in a study of low-dose radiotherapy and immunotherapy resistance in tumors. Time point here: before trial treatment. For amplifying TCRs, the PCR ran for 20 to 25 cycles with Phusion, which was used together with a constant-region primer and the adapter on the V primers. Using its own MiXCR run on the reads, TCRdb lists one record per CDR3 protein. The sample has about 50,000 distinct CDR3 sequences, approximately 12% seen once. Sequencing was performed on PBMCs, taken before treatment. These receptors all stem from a female donor with ovarian cancer.

The sample holds many counts of this clonotype. This chain uses TRBV11-2 with TRBJ2-3; D is uncertain. The CDR3 has 15 residues. Germline V gives CDR1 SGHAT, CDR2 FQNNGV. V lost 5 bases and J 2 bases, leaving 14 bases between the germline ends. The chain's CDR3 is CASSPWGRNTDTQYF. The CDR3 bases are TGTGCCAGCAGCCCCTGGGGAAGGAACACAGATACGCAGTATTTT.

In this sample, this clonotype turned up a few times. V usage is TRBV10-3 and J usage is TRBJ2-3, with D unclear. Trimming left V 6 bases short and J 1 base short, with 2 bases between. Per the germline V gene, CDR1 is ENHRY and CDR2 is SYGVKD. There are 11 residues in the CDR3. The CDR3: CAIRGTDTQYF. In DNA form, the CDR3 reads TGTGCCATCAGGGGCACAGATACGCAGTATTTT.

This clonotype was observed many times. This rearrangement joins TRBV7-9 to TRBJ1-2, with D hard to call. Germline V gene lookup returns CDR1 SEHNR and CDR2 FQNEAQ (reference sequence). The CDR3 has 14 residues. Trimming removed 1 base from V and 2 bases from J, with 8 bases in between. For the CDR3, the DNA is TGTGCCAGCAGCTTAGTGGGAGGCAACTATGGCTACACCTTC. Its translation: CASSLVGGNYGYTF.

In its sample, this clonotype was seen many times. The chain has TRBV2 and TRBJ2-3; TRBD2 agrees at 7 bases. J gave up 0 bases and V 6 bases, and 9 bases lay outside the gene matches. Germline V gene lookup returns CDR1 SNHLY and CDR2 FYNNEI. The CDR3 covers 16 residues. In nucleotides, the CDR3 is TGTGCCAGCAGGGAGCGGGAAGGACCTAGCACAGATACGCAGTATTTT. Its translation: CASREREGPSTDTQYF.

The chain links TRBV6-6 to TRBJ1-1; D is unclear. CDR3 length: 15 amino acids. The V gene's germline CDR1 is MNHNY and CDR2 SVGAGI (reference sequence). The V and J ends lost 7 bases and 1 base respectively, with 16 bases between them. The CDR3 protein is CASIPREGTNTEAFF. The DNA of the CDR3 is TGTGCCAGCATTCCCCGGGAGGGTACGAACACTGAAGCTTTCTTT.

Only one count was recorded for this clonotype. This sequence is one base from a far larger clone and is likely a read error. V gene TRBV30 combines with J gene TRBJ2-1, with D uncertain. Germline CDR1 reads GTSNPN; CDR2 reads SVGIG (reference sequence). The length of the CDR3 is 11 residues. Deletions cut 2 bases from V and 10 bases from J, with 9 bases between. CDR3 region: CAWSSAYEQFF. CDR3 coding DNA: TGTGCCTGGAGTTCGGCCTACGAGCAGTTCTTC.

The table lists this clonotype with many counts. V gene TRBV28 combines with J gene TRBJ2-7, with D hard to call. Germline V lookup: CDR1 MDHEN, CDR2 SYDVKM. The CDR3 is 14 residues long. V lost 7 bases and J 5 bases, leaving 18 bases between the germline ends. The CDR3 sequence is CASTFGPDFDEQYF. CDR3 DNA: TGTGCCAGCACGTTTGGGCCCGATTTTGACGAGCAGTACTTC.

This rearrangement joins TRBV5-1 to TRBJ2-7; 7 positions match TRBD2. This CDR3 has 16 amino acids. Germline CDR1 reads SGHRS; CDR2 reads YFSETQ. The V and J ends lost 6 bases and 0 bases, in that order; junction bases with no gene match: 12. For the CDR3, the DNA is TGCGCCAGCAACCCGGGGGGTCCTGAGAGCTCCTACGAGCAGTACTTC. Translating it yields CASNPGGPESSYEQYF.

Many counts were recorded for this clonotype. V usage is TRBV7-2 and J usage is TRBJ1-2; D ambiguous. This CDR3 is built from 18 residues. The germline gives CDR1 SGHTA, CDR2 FQGNSA. The germline V and J ends were trimmed by 4 bases and 0 bases, with 21 bases remaining between them. The CDR3 DNA reads TGTGCCAGCAGCTCTCGTGGGTTACAACTGCCTTCTAACTATGGCTACACCTTC. The encoded protein is CASSSRGLQLPSNYGYTF.

Notes on this clonotype: A far larger clone lies a single base away; this is likely a read error. The chain recombines TRBV10-3 with TRBJ2-4; D might be TRBD2 (5 bases). CDR1 and CDR2 (germline): ENHRY, SYGVKD. This CDR3 spans 14 amino acids. Trimming stripped 8 bases from V and 13 bases from J, with 24 bases between. This CDR3 is CAIARGSSYNEQYF. CDR3 DNA sequence: TGTGCCATCGCTCGAGGGAGCTCCTACAATGAGCAGTACTTC.

This clonotype was seen ten or more times. This chain connects TRBV20-1 to TRBJ2-1; D is uncertain. The germline V gene has CDR1 DFQATT and CDR2 SNEGSKA (reference sequence). CDR3 length: 13 amino acids. Trimming took 6 bases from V and 5 from J, leaving 14 bases between them. The CDR3 spells CSALGPENNEQFF. The CDR3 DNA reads as TGCAGTGCCCTCGGGCCCGAGAACAATGAGCAGTTCTTC.

The V call is TRBV24-1, the J call TRBJ2-7; 11 nucleotides agree with TRBD2. This CDR3 contains 14 residues. J gave up 2 bases and V 5 bases, and 1 base lay outside the gene matches. In germline, CDR1 is KGHDR, CDR2 SFDVKD. CDR3: CATSASGGTYEQYF. For the CDR3, the DNA is TGTGCCACCAGTGCTAGCGGGGGGACCTACGAGCAGTACTTC.

This clonotype has ten or more counts. The chain has TRBV5-4 and TRBJ2-2; unclear D gene. This CDR3 comprises 13 residues. Germline V gene lookup returns CDR1 SGHNT and CDR2 YYREEE (reference sequence). V gave up 4 bases and J gave up 5 bases, with 9 bases separating them. In DNA form, the CDR3 reads TGTGCCAGCAGCCGTGGAGAAACCGGGGAGCTGTTTTTT. This translates into CASSRGETGELFF.

This clonotype was observed many times. The rearrangement joins TRBV29-1 to TRBJ2-1, with a possible D match to TRBD1 (6 bases). This CDR3 spans 12 amino acids. Germline CDR1 is SQVTM and CDR2 is ANQGSEA. The ends were cut back, 4 bases at V and 7 bases at J, with 11 bases in the middle. The CDR3: CSVADRTNEQFF. CDR3 nucleotide sequence: TGCAGCGTTGCCGACAGGACGAATGAGCAGTTCTTC.

This clonotype occurred a few times. The chain combines TRBV12-3 or TRBV12-4 with TRBJ1-1, with D perhaps matching TRBD1 (5 bases). The germline V and J ends were trimmed by 6 bases and 10 bases, with 15 bases remaining between them. This CDR3 is 12 amino acids long. In DNA form, the CDR3 reads TGTGCCAGCAGCCCATCTGGGAGGGGAGCTTTCTTT. Protein product: CASSPSGRGAFF.

This clonotype was counted only a few times. A far larger clone lies a single base away; this is likely a read error. The chain joins TRBV5-1 to TRBJ2-7, with 9 positions matching TRBD2. V shed 0 bases and J 7 bases; nucleotides not matched to a gene: 8. The CDR3 runs to 15 residues. Germline CDR1 reads SGHRS; CDR2 reads YFSETQ. The CDR3 is CASSLGAGGIGEQYF. DNA for the CDR3: TGCGCCAGCAGCTTGGGGGCGGGGGGGATTGGTGAGCAGTACTTC.

J is TRBJ1-4 and V is TRBV5-5; TRBD1 matches at 7 bases. There are 15 residues in the CDR3. Germline V gene lookup returns CDR1 SGHKS and CDR2 YYEKEE (reference sequence). V was pared by 3 bases and J by 3 bases, with 5 bases of the junction left unmatched. The chain's CDR3 is CASSSSGTANEKLFF. CDR3 sequence (DNA): TGTGCCAGCAGCTCAAGCGGGACAGCTAATGAAAAACTGTTTTTT. Based on the CDR3 plus reference TRBV5-5 and TRBJ1-4, the full variable domain is DAGVTQSPTHLIKTRGQQVTLRCSPISGHKSVSWYQQVLGQGPQFIFQYYEKEERGRGNFPDRFSARQFPNYSSELNVNALLLGDSALYLCASSSSGTANEKLFFGSGTQLSVL.

This clonotype has at least ten counts. The V gene is TRBV3-1, the J gene TRBJ2-1, with D perhaps TRBD1 or TRBD2 (5 bases each). Germline V CDR1 and CDR2: LGHDT, YNNKEL (reference sequence). Trimming cost V 6 bases and J 6 bases, with 12 bases left between them. The CDR3 spans 13 residues. CDR3 nucleotides: TGTGCCAGCAGTTACCGGGACGTCAATGAGCAGTTCTTC. Translating it yields CASSYRDVNEQFF.

V is TRBV5-1 and J is TRBJ2-7; 7 nucleotides match TRBD1. Losses at the gene ends were 0 bases for V and 6 bases for J; bases not matched to a gene: 9. CDR1 is SGHRS, CDR2 YFSETQ, per germline. The CDR3 totals 15 residues. The CDR3, as DNA: TGCGCCAGCAGCTTGGGCGACAGGGCTTTAGGCGAGCAGTACTTC. Translated, it gives CASSLGDRALGEQYF.